The clone carrying this TCR beta chain was observed a few times. Its antigen remains unknown. The sample belongs to a study of OX40 agonist ivuxolimab in advanced cancers. The repertoire was sequenced with immunoSEQ multiplex PCR; TCRdb's copy has only in-frame clones and lacks some. The table lists 55,000 to 80,000 clones, about 90% of them singletons. V dropped 0 bases and J dropped 3 bases, with 9 bases sitting between them. Germline V lookup: CDR1 SNHLY, CDR2 FYNNEI. This CDR3 is built from 14 residues. Whole-study findings and limits: Circulating CD4+ and CD8+ T cells showed clonal expansion by week 6 at 0.1 to 3.0 mg/kg.

J is TRBJ2-7 and V is TRBV2; D gene unclear. The origin of this receptor is an adult with an advanced solid tumor such as melanoma, head and neck, liver or kidney cancer. The source was CD4+ or CD8+ T cells sorted from blood, collected in a trial of the OX40 agonist ivuxolimab. CDR3 nucleotides: TGTGCCAGCAGTGAAGCGGGTTTCAACTACGAGCAGTACTTC. Amino acid sequence: CASSEAGFNYEQYF.